These 12 T cell receptor beta chains originate from one sample sequenced in a study of blood T cell repertoires in COVID-19. Profiling relied on immunoSEQ multiplex PCR, and the TCRdb table lists in-frame clones only, not all of them. In the table there are about 200,000 clones, 70% to 90% of which are singletons. The specimen was peripheral blood. The receptor source for this set is a man older than 75 with acute or convalescent COVID-19.

The chain couples TRBV28 to TRBJ2-5, with TRBD1 matching 8 bases. Germline V lookup: CDR1 MDHEN, CDR2 SYDVKM. The ends lost 8 bases at V and 1 base at J; junction bases unmatched: 9. This CDR3 has 15 residues. The CDR3 here is CASYSAGQVQETQYF. As DNA, the CDR3 is TGTGCCAGCTACAGCGCGGGACAGGTCCAAGAGACCCAGTACTTC.

The chain has TRBV24-1 and TRBJ2-1; possible D gene TRBD1, 6 bases. Germline assignment: CDR1 KGHDR and CDR2 SFDVKD. CDR3 length: 16 amino acids. The ends were cut back, 3 bases at V and 6 bases at J, with 17 bases in the middle. CDR3 bases: TGTGCCACCAGTGATAACTCAGGGGTGAGGACCAATGAGCAGTTCTTC. It encodes CATSDNSGVRTNEQFF.

In its sample, this clone was seen once. This sequence joins TRBV6-4 and TRBJ2-5; 7 bases map to TRBD1. Germline V gene lookup returns CDR1 MRHNA and CDR2 SNTAGT. CDR3 length: 15 residues. The V gene end was trimmed by 3 bases and the J gene end by 1 base; junction bases not matched to a gene: 5. CDR3 loop: CASSEDRWGQETQYF. The CDR3 region has the DNA TGTGCCAGCAGTGAGGACAGGTGGGGCCAAGAGACCCAGTACTTC.

This clone was seen a single time. This chain joins TRBV24-1 and TRBJ2-2; D is perhaps TRBD1 (6 bases). Germline loops: CDR1 KGHDR, CDR2 SFDVKD. With 0 bases removed from V and 6 bases from J, the gap between germline ends came to 10 bases. This CDR3 spans 15 amino acids. CDR3 sequence: CATSDLHRDAGELFF. As DNA, the CDR3 is TGTGCCACCAGTGATTTGCACAGGGATGCCGGGGAGCTGTTTTTT.

This chain uses TRBV4-1 with TRBJ2-3; D is ambiguous. This CDR3 region has 15 residues. The germline gives CDR1 MGHRA, CDR2 YSYEKL. V was cut by 1 base and J by 4 bases, with 12 bases left in between. The CDR3 coding sequence is TGCGCCAGCAGCCAAGGTAGTTACGTTGCAGATACGCAGTATTTT. It yields the protein CASSQGSYVADTQYF.

The chain is built from TRBV15 and TRBJ2-1, with TRBD1 as a possible D gene (5 bases). Trimming took 6 bases from V and 2 from J, leaving 14 bases between them. The CDR3 runs to 15 residues. Germline CDR1 is LNHNV and CDR2 is YYDKDF (reference sequence). CDR3 nucleotide sequence: TGTGCCACCAGGTTTCTTCAGGGAACCTACAATGAGCAGTTCTTC. Encoded protein: CATRFLQGTYNEQFF.

The gene calls are TRBV7-8 and TRBJ1-2, with a possible D match to TRBD1 (6 bases). The CDR3 consists of 15 residues. Trimming pared 1 base from V and 4 bases from J, leaving 13 bases between. The germline gives CDR1 SGHVS, CDR2 FQNEAQ. CDR3 sequence reads: CASSLGPGAGYGYTF. The CDR3, as DNA: TGTGCCAGCAGCTTAGGTCCAGGGGCGGGCTATGGCTACACCTTC.

The chain combines TRBV19 with TRBJ2-5; 12 bases line up with TRBD2. The germline CDR1 and CDR2 sequences are LNHDA and SQIVND (reference sequence). The J segment lost 0 bases and the V segment lost 4 bases, leaving 12 bases of the junction unmatched. CDR3 length: 19 amino acids. The CDR3 region has the DNA TGTGCCAGTAGTAGATTCGGAGGGCTAGCGGGAGGGTACCAAGAGACCCAGTACTTC. Protein: CASSRFGGLAGGYQETQYF. Looking up the rest from reference TRBV19 and TRBJ2-5 gives the full variable domain: DGGITQSPKYLFRKEGQNVTLSCEQNLNHDAMYWYRQDPGQGLRLIYYSQIVNDFQKGDIAEGYSVSREKKESFPLTVTSAQKNPTAFYLCASSRFGGLAGGYQETQYFGPGTRLLVL.

The CDR3 nucleotides read TGTGCCAGCAGTTCACAGAGAAATCAGCCCCAGCATTTT. Encoded protein: CASSSQRNQPQHF. This chain connects TRBV12-3 or TRBV12-4 to TRBJ1-5; D is unclear. Trimming pared 4 bases from V and 4 bases from J, leaving 8 bases between. The CDR3 runs 13 residues.

The chain recombines TRBV3-1 (or the pseudogene TRBV3-2) with TRBJ2-1, with 7 positions matching TRBD2. Per the germline V gene, CDR1 is LGHDT and CDR2 is YNNKEL (reference sequence). The V segment lost 0 bases and the J segment 4 bases; nucleotides outside the gene matches: 9. The CDR3 is 17 residues long. The CDR3 region is CASSQERGRDLYNEQFF. The CDR3 bases are TGTGCCAGCAGCCAAGAAAGAGGGAGGGATCTATACAATGAGCAGTTCTTC.

This sequence joins TRBV7-2 and TRBJ1-3; D is uncertain. Trimming removed 6 bases from V and 4 bases from J, with 22 bases in between. CDR1 is SGHTA and CDR2 is FQGNSA in the germline V gene. This CDR3 comprises 17 residues. The CDR3 DNA reads TGTGCCAGCAGTTCCCAACCGGCAGGCCTCACGGGAAACACCATATATTTT. Translating it yields CASSSQPAGLTGNTIYF. Using reference TRBV7-2 and TRBJ1-3 for the parts outside the CDR3, the full variable domain is GAGVSQSPSNKVTEKGKDVELRCDPISGHTALYWYRQSLGQGLEFLIYFQGNSAPDKSGLPSDRFSAERTGGSVSTLTIQRTQQEDSAVYLCASSSQPAGLTGNTIYFGEGSWLTVV.

V gene TRBV7-2 combines with J gene TRBJ1-4; no definite D call. From germline, CDR1 is SGHTA and CDR2 FQGNSA. Trimming pared 1 base from V and 5 bases from J, leaving 17 bases between. This CDR3 has 17 amino acids. CDR3 amino acids: CASSLVRVSTENEKLFF. CDR3 DNA sequence: TGTGCCAGCAGCTTAGTGCGTGTATCAACAGAAAATGAAAAACTGTTTTTT. The whole variable domain, filled in from reference TRBV7-2 and TRBJ1-4, reads GAGVSQSPSNKVTEKGKDVELRCDPISGHTALYWYRQSLGQGLEFLIYFQGNSAPDKSGLPSDRFSAERTGGSVSTLTIQRTQQEDSAVYLCASSLVRVSTENEKLFFGSGTQLSVL.